These T cell receptor beta chains were read from a single sample in a study of follicular helper T cells after annual influenza vaccination. Clones were read by immunoSEQ multiplex PCR, and TCRdb kept only the in-frame ones, dropping some. The top ten clones hold under 2% of a sample with 6,000 to 8,000 clones, around four fifths of them seen once. Sequencing was performed on CXCR5+ CD38- circulating T follicular helper cells from blood, taken 7 days after influenza vaccination. Receptor source: an adult who received the influenza vaccine. Each CDR3 is given with its conserved first and last residue. D genes are given only for firm matches. Some rows mark clone size as missing; the rest say once, few, many or name a class of expanded clone.

DNA | CDR3 | size | J | V | D
TGTGCCAGCAGTGGTAGCGGGAGGGGCACAGATACGCAGTATTTT | CASSGSGRGTDTQYF | - | TRBJ2-3 | TRBV28 | TRBD2
TGTGCCAGCAGCAACAGAGACAGGGGTAGCTCCTACGAGCAGTACTTC | CASSNRDRGSSYEQYF | - | TRBJ2-7 | TRBV21-1 | -
TGTGCCAGCAGTTTAGCGGGACGGGACACCGGGGAGCTGTTTTTT | CASSLAGRDTGELFF | - | TRBJ2-2 | TRBV27 | -
TGTGCCAGCAGTTCGGGTTTTTCACGGCCCCAGCATTTT | CASSSGFSRPQHF | - | TRBJ1-5 | TRBV28 | -
TGCGCCAGTAGACTGTGGACTAGCGGGAGTTTAAGTGAGACCCAGTACTTC | CASRLWTSGSLSETQYF | - | TRBJ2-5 | TRBV10-2 | TRBD2
TGTGCCAGCGCGCAGGGGAGCTCCTACGAGCAGTACTTC | CASAQGSSYEQYF | - | TRBJ2-7 | TRBV6-1 | -
TGTGCCAGCAGCGGATCCGGACTAACTCAACACATTCAGTACTTC | CASSGSGLTQHIQYF | once | TRBJ2-4 | TRBV2 | -
TGTGCCAGCAGCTCGCGGACAGGGGGATATCAGCCCCAGCATTTT | CASSSRTGGYQPQHF | - | TRBJ1-5 | TRBV7-8 | TRBD1
TGTGCCAGCAGCGTCCAACCTGGGGGTGGTGAAGCTTTCTTT | CASSVQPGGGEAFF | - | TRBJ1-1 | TRBV9 | -
TGTGCCAGCTCACCGGCGCCGGGACAGGGCGCCTACGAGCAGTACTTC | CASSPAPGQGAYEQYF | - | TRBJ2-7 | TRBV18 | TRBD1
TGTGCCAGCAGTACCAGACAGCACACTGAAGCTTTCTTT | CASSTRQHTEAFF | once | TRBJ1-1 | TRBV6-1 | -
TGCGCCAGCAGCCCTAACGCAGGGGGCACTGAAGCTTTCTTT | CASSPNAGGTEAFF | - | TRBJ1-1 | TRBV5-1 | TRBD1
TGTGCCAGCAGCTTCGTGGCGGGAGGTGAGGATGAGCAGTTCTTC | CASSFVAGGEDEQFF | - | TRBJ2-1 | TRBV5-4 | TRBD2
TGCGCCAGCAGTGATGATTCTACCCGGGATACGCAGTATTTT | CASSDDSTRDTQYF | - | TRBJ2-3 | TRBV10-1 | -
TGCGCCAGCAGTTTGGGACAGCAGGGAAAACTGTTTTTT | CASSLGQQGKLFF | - | TRBJ1-4 | TRBV5-1 | TRBD1
TGCGCCAGCAGCCCACCCGGGACACAAAACACCGGGGAGCTGTTTTTT | CASSPPGTQNTGELFF | few | TRBJ2-2 | TRBV4-1 | -
TGCGCCAGCAGCTTCCGCGGGAGTCCCTACGAGCAGTACTTC | CASSFRGSPYEQYF | - | TRBJ2-7 | TRBV5-1 | TRBD2
TGCGCCAGCGGAGGGACTAACTCCTACGAGCAGTACTTC | CASGGTNSYEQYF | once | TRBJ2-7 | TRBV10-2 | TRBD2
TGTGCCACATATTCAGGGGACTTAATCTATGGCTACACCTTC | CATYSGDLIYGYTF | - | TRBJ1-2 | TRBV19 | -
TGTGCCAGCAGCTTAGCGGCGACTGCAACTAATGAAAAACTGTTTTTT | CASSLAATATNEKLFF | - | TRBJ1-4 | TRBV7-2 | -
TGCGCCAGCAGACCACGGGGGAACACTGAAGCTTTCTTT | CASRPRGNTEAFF | - | TRBJ1-1 | TRBV5-1 | -
TGTGCCAGCAGCCCCTATAGCGGGAGAGGCAAAAACATTCAGTACTTC | CASSPYSGRGKNIQYF | - | TRBJ2-4 | TRBV28 | TRBD2
TGTGCCAGCAGTGAATATACAGATACGCAGTATTTT | CASSEYTDTQYF | - | TRBJ2-3 | TRBV25-1 | -
TGCAGTGCGCCGAACGGGGCCGAGCAGTACTTC | CSAPNGAEQYF | - | TRBJ2-7 | TRBV20-1 | -
TGTGCCAGCGCCCATGGCGGAAGCACAGATACGCAGTATTTT | CASAHGGSTDTQYF | - | TRBJ2-3 | TRBV7-3 | -